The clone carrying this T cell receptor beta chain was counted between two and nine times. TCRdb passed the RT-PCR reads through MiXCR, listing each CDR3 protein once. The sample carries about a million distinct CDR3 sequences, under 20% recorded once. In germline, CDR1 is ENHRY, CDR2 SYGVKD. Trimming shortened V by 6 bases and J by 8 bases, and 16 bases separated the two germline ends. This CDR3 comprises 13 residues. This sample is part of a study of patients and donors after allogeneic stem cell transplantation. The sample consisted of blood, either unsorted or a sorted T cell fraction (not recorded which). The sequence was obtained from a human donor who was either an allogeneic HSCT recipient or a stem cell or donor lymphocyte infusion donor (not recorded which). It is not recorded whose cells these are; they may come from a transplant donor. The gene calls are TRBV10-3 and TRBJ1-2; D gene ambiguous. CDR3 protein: CAISATAPWGYTF. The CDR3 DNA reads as TGTGCCATCAGCGCTACAGCACCTTGGGGCTACACCTTC.